This T cell receptor (beta chain) was captured in a study of shared clonotypes between healthy human individuals. Study information: Three plates each covered CD4 naive and memory; CD8 naive two, CD8 memory one. Broader study findings: Naive subsets, compared against memory subsets, generally had larger estimated richness values. In a few donors, about 5% of naive CD4 clonotypes appeared in common.

Sequenced by immunoSEQ multiplex PCR; TCRdb stores in-frame clones only, minus some. Of fewer than 850,000 clones detected, 90% to 98% appear once; the ten largest clones hold 0.2% to 0.25%. Concerning this clone itself: Its matching antigen is unknown.

Naive CD8 populations comprised CD45RO-negative cells positively selected for CCR7, excluding terminally differentiated effector memory CD45RA+ cells. This CDR3 region has 13 residues. The germline gives CDR1 KGHSH, CDR2 LQKENI. Trimming removed 3 bases at V and 4 bases at J, with 9 bases between. V usage is TRBV18 and J usage is TRBJ1-1; no definite D call. The TCR was taken from a man aged 25-45 years in good health. The sample comprised naive CD8+ T cells sorted from blood. The CDR3: CASSPRVGTEAFF. The CDR3 coding sequence is TGTGCCAGCTCACCGCGCGTTGGCACTGAAGCTTTCTTT. The whole variable domain, filled in from reference TRBV18 and TRBJ1-1, reads NAGVMQNPRHLVRRRGQEARLRCSPMKGHSHVYWYRQLPEEGLKFMVYLQKENIIDESGMPKERFSAEFPKEGPSILRIQQVVRGDSAAYFCASSPRVGTEAFFGQGTRLTVV.